The 8 T cell receptor beta chains given below trace back to one sample, sequenced in a study of blood T cell repertoires in COVID-19. Only in-frame clones appear in the TCRdb table, and some are missing; sequencing was by immunoSEQ multiplex PCR. The sample records 300,000 or so clones, 80% to 95% being singletons. Sequenced: PBMCs or T cells enriched from blood (not recorded which). The receptor source for this set is a woman in her 30s who had recovered from COVID-19.

V and J are TRBV9 and TRBJ2-1; D not resolved. The CDR3 runs 17 residues. Deletions cut 0 bases from V and 0 bases from J, with 13 bases between. The germline gives CDR1 SGDLS, CDR2 YYNGEE. This CDR3 reads CASSVDTVPSSYNEQFF. The CDR3 region has the DNA TGTGCCAGCAGCGTAGATACGGTCCCGAGCTCCTACAATGAGCAGTTCTTC.

The gene calls are TRBV4-2 and TRBJ1-5; D remains unclear. CDR1 is LGHNA, CDR2 YNFKEQ, per germline. The V end lost 1 base, the J end lost 7 bases, and 11 bases lay between the germline ends. The CDR3 totals 14 residues. CDR3 sequence (DNA): TGTGCCAGCAGCCAAGGCCGGGGAGGACAGCCCCAGCATTTT. It yields the protein CASSQGRGGQPQHF.

V is TRBV27 and J is TRBJ2-7, with 9 bases fitting TRBD1. The CDR3 loop spans 15 amino acids. Germline-derived CDR1 and CDR2 are MNHEY and SMNVEV (reference sequence). The J segment lost 3 bases and the V segment lost 8 bases, leaving 11 bases of the junction unmatched. The CDR3 DNA reads TGTGCCAGCGGGCAGAAGGGGACAGGGAACTACGAGCAGTACTTC. It yields the protein CASGQKGTGNYEQYF.

This clone was seen once. The gene calls are TRBV3-1 (or the pseudogene TRBV3-2) and TRBJ2-5, with D possibly being TRBD2 (5 bases). Germline loops: CDR1 LGHDT, CDR2 YNNKEL (reference sequence). The CDR3 contains 14 residues. Between the trimmed V and J ends, which lost 3 bases and 1 base, there was a span of 9 bases. The DNA of the CDR3 is TGTGCCAGCAGCCAGAAGCGGCTCCAAGAGACCCAGTACTTC. Encoded protein: CASSQKRLQETQYF.

In regard to this clone: Other DNA variants within this sample encode the same CDR3. The chain has TRBV19 and TRBJ1-5; D remains ambiguous. Germline V gene lookup returns CDR1 LNHDA and CDR2 SQIVND (reference sequence). The CDR3 runs 13 residues. The germline V and J ends were trimmed by 2 bases and 2 bases, with 4 bases remaining between them. The CDR3 nucleotides are TGTGCCAGTAGTATAACAGGCAATCAGCCCCAGCATTTT. Translating gives CASSITGNQPQHF.

A few counts support this clone. The chain links TRBV7-3 to TRBJ1-1, with D possibly TRBD1 on 6 matching bases. CDR1 and CDR2 (germline): SGHTA, FQGTGA. V was shortened by 5 bases and J by 4 bases, with 11 bases between the two germline ends. The CDR3 extends over 13 amino acids. The CDR3 region is CASSATGITEAFF. The CDR3 nucleotides read TGTGCCAGCAGCGCGACAGGCATCACTGAAGCTTTCTTT.

The rearrangement joins TRBV6-5 to TRBJ2-2; D not certain. V was clipped by 0 bases and J by 0 bases, with 8 bases between them. The CDR3 has 16 residues. Germline V CDR1 and CDR2: MNHEY, SVGAGI. The CDR3 reads CASSYSSVSNTGELFF. The CDR3 DNA follows: TGTGCCAGCAGTTACTCGTCGGTTTCGAACACCGGGGAGCTGTTTTTT.

V usage is TRBV19 and J usage is TRBJ1-4, with TRBD1 as a possible D gene (5 bases). CDR1 and CDR2 (germline): LNHDA, SQIVND (reference sequence). The CDR3 is made up of 18 amino acids. The V gene lost 7 bases and the J gene lost 0 bases, with 21 bases spanning the gap. In nucleotides, the CDR3 is TGTGCCAGTACCATCAGGGCTGGAGCCCCTGCAACTAATGAAAAACTGTTTTTT. Translating it yields CASTIRAGAPATNEKLFF.